These 6 T cell receptor beta chains were sequenced from one sample in a study of post-analysis software for immune sequencing data. General observations from the study: Five TRBV segments occurring more often in patients than controls included TRBV5-6, TRBV5-1 and TRBV20-1.

Presence of unique molecular identifiers characterized the TCR beta cDNA libraries. TCRdb processed the PCR reads anew with MiXCR; each CDR3 protein has one entry. Among roughly 170,000 distinct CDR3 sequences listed, about 30% were seen once. Their cognate antigens are unknown. Sequences were obtained from blood. Receptors originate from a girl aged 10-17 years with multiple sclerosis.

Remarks on this clonotype: This may stem from a read error, because a much larger clone lies one nucleotide away. This chain joins TRBV29-1 and TRBJ2-3; D may be TRBD1 (5 bases). Trimming removed 2 bases from V and 4 bases from J, with 7 bases in between. The CDR3 has 12 residues. Per the germline V gene, CDR1 is SQVTM and CDR2 is ANQGSEA. The CDR3 sequence: CSVEWGADTQYF. The CDR3 DNA follows: TGCAGCGTTGAATGGGGCGCAGATACGCAGTATTTT.

This clonotype was seen a handful of times. The chain is built from TRBV15 and TRBJ2-1; D is ambiguous. The end of the DNA is better explained by TRBJ2-7, so the J call may be wrong. CDR3 length: 17 residues. Germline-derived CDR1 and CDR2 are LNHNV and YYDKDF (reference sequence). Here the CDR3 reads CATSRDVRPPSYNEQYF. The CDR3 coding sequence is TGTGCCACCAGCAGAGATGTGAGACCCCCATCCTACAATGAGCAGTACTTC.

This clonotype was seen more than once but under ten times. V and J are TRBV11-2 and TRBJ1-2, with 9 positions matching TRBD1. The CDR3 has 16 residues. With 4 bases clipped from V and 5 bases from J, the junction kept 11 bases outside the gene matches. CDR1 is SGHAT, CDR2 FQNNGV, per germline. The CDR3 loop is CASSYAGTGRFYGYTF. The CDR3 DNA follows: TGTGCCAGCAGCTACGCCGGGACAGGGCGATTTTATGGCTACACCTTC.

The J gene is TRBJ1-1, the V gene TRBV5-6; D remains ambiguous. This CDR3 has 14 amino acids. Germline values: CDR1 SGHDT, CDR2 YYEEEE. Trimming removed 3 bases at V and 3 bases at J, with 12 bases between. This CDR3 is CASSWISGDTEAFF. CDR3 nucleotides: TGTGCCAGCAGCTGGATCAGCGGGGACACTGAAGCTTTCTTT.

The chain joins TRBV30 to TRBJ1-2; D possibly corresponds to TRBD1 (6 bases). The CDR3 extends over 12 amino acids. The germline V gene has CDR1 GTSNPN and CDR2 SVGIG (reference sequence). V lost 6 bases and J 2 bases, leaving 10 bases between the germline ends. CDR3 sequence: CACRQDNYGYTF. CDR3 DNA sequence: TGTGCCTGCCGACAGGACAACTATGGCTACACCTTC.

Comment on this clonotype: A junction boundary mismatches the germline segment, possibly from a read error. The rearrangement links TRBV7-8 to TRBJ1-2, with D unclear. CDR3 length: 14 residues. The germline CDR1 and CDR2 sequences are SGHVS and FQNEAQ. DNA for the CDR3: TGTGCCAGCAGCTTACCCGGGCTGAGCTATGGCTGCACCTTC. Translating gives CASSLPGLSYGCTF.